What follows are 21 T cell receptor beta chains derived from one specimen sequenced in a study of cytomegalovirus exposure and HLA in healthy donors. Method: immunoSEQ multiplex PCR; TCRdb's copy keeps in-frame clones and lacks some. In the table there are 120,000 or so clones, approximately 89% of which are singletons. Sequenced sample: PBMCs. The receptor source for this set is a young woman in good health and CMV-seronegative.

This chain links TRBV15 with TRBJ1-3, with 8 nucleotides matching TRBD1. V lost 0 bases to trimming and J lost 4 bases; unmatched junction nucleotides: 2. CDR3 length: 15 residues. CDR1 LNHNV and CDR2 YYDKDF come from the germline V gene (reference sequence). This CDR3 is CATSRDQGAGNTIYF. The CDR3 nucleotides read TGTGCCACCAGCAGAGATCAGGGGGCGGGAAACACCATATATTTT.

The CDR3 region has the DNA TGCGCCAGCAGCTCGACCGCCATCCAGGGGTACGGGGAGCTGTTTTTT. It codes for CASSSTAIQGYGELFF. The genes are TRBV5-1 and TRBJ2-2; D might be TRBD1 (6 bases). The CDR3 loop spans 16 amino acids. V lost 3 bases, J lost 7 bases, and 19 bases lay in between. Germline lookup yields CDR1 SGHRS and CDR2 YFSETQ.

The CDR3 sequence is CASSLSPDWNPRETQYF. The CDR3 coding sequence is TGTGCCAGCAGTTTATCCCCGGACTGGAACCCTCGAGAGACCCAGTACTTC. The V and J genes are TRBV28 and TRBJ2-5; a possible D gene is TRBD2 (5 bases). The CDR3 has 17 residues. Germline CDR1 reads MDHEN; CDR2 reads SYDVKM. Trimming took 1 base from V and 4 from J, leaving 19 bases between them.

The chain combines TRBV7-2 with TRBJ2-4, with D perhaps matching TRBD1 (6 bases). Deletions cut 1 base from V and 5 bases from J, with 15 bases between. The CDR3 contains 16 residues. The germline gives CDR1 SGHTA, CDR2 FQGNSA. CDR3 DNA: TGTGCCAGCAGCTTAGGATGGGAACAGGGACAAAACATTCAGTACTTC. This translates into CASSLGWEQGQNIQYF.

V is TRBV4-3 and J is TRBJ2-1; 8 nucleotides agree with TRBD2. The germline V gene encodes CDR1 LGHNA and CDR2 YSLEER. V shed 4 bases and J 5 bases; nucleotides not matched to a gene: 13. The CDR3 contains 17 residues. The CDR3 spells CASSPSTGTRGNNEQFF. Written as DNA, the CDR3 is TGCGCCAGCAGCCCTTCCACCGGGACTAGGGGAAACAATGAGCAGTTCTTC.

The chain uses TRBV6-5 and TRBJ1-1; tentative D call: TRBD1 (5 bases). This CDR3 spans 11 amino acids. The ends were cut back, 8 bases at V and 11 bases at J, with 15 bases in the middle. Germline V gives CDR1 MNHEY, CDR2 SVGAGI. The DNA for the CDR3 is TGTGCCAGCTACTCCCCGCGGGGGGCTTTCTTT. Protein sequence: CASYSPRGAFF.

V is TRBV28 and J is TRBJ1-2, with TRBD1 matching 8 bases. Germline V gene data show CDR1 as MDHEN and CDR2 as SYDVKM. The CDR3 contains 13 residues. J gave up 4 bases and V 2 bases, and 0 bases lay outside the gene matches. The CDR3 sequence is CASSLGTGYGYTF. For the CDR3, the DNA is TGTGCCAGCAGTTTAGGGACAGGCTATGGCTACACCTTC.

This sequence joins TRBV7-2 and TRBJ2-5; D remains ambiguous. V was shortened by 1 base and J by 2 bases, with 11 bases between the two germline ends. The CDR3 is made up of 15 amino acids. From germline, CDR1 is SGHTA and CDR2 FQGNSA. CDR3 region: CASSLELAGQETQYF. The CDR3 DNA is TGTGCCAGCAGCTTAGAGCTTGCCGGGCAAGAGACCCAGTACTTC.

The rearrangement uses TRBV5-1 and TRBJ2-7, with D possibly TRBD1 on 6 matching bases. Germline CDR1 and CDR2: SGHRS and YFSETQ. V was trimmed by 1 base and J by 0 bases, leaving 8 bases between them. The CDR3 loop spans 14 amino acids. This chain's CDR3 is CASSLTGNSYEQYF. CDR3 bases: TGCGCCAGCAGCTTGACAGGGAACTCCTACGAGCAGTACTTC. The full variable domain, completed using reference TRBV5-1 and TRBJ2-7, is KAGVTQTPRYLIKTRGQQVTLSCSPISGHRSVSWYQQTPGQGLQFLFEYFSETQRNKGNFPGRFSGRQFSNSRSEMNVSTLELGDSALYLCASSLTGNSYEQYFGPGTRLTVT.

The CDR3 sequence: CASSLGTGTDTQYF. The CDR3 DNA sequence: TGTGCCAGCAGCTTAGGTACGGGCACAGATACGCAGTATTTT. This chain connects TRBV11-2 to TRBJ2-3; no clear D gene. The CDR3 is 14 amino acids. Between the trimmed V and J ends, which lost 1 base and 1 base, there was a span of 6 bases. The germline CDR1 and CDR2 sequences are SGHAT and FQNNGV.

The V and J genes are TRBV7-9 and TRBJ2-5, with TRBD2 matching over 11 bases. This CDR3 has 18 amino acids. The trim removed 6 bases at V and 5 bases at J, leaving 17 bases unmatched. Germline V gene sequence: CDR1 SEHNR, CDR2 FQNEAQ (reference sequence). CDR3 amino acids: CASRPIRLAGLDGETQYF. CDR3 bases: TGTGCCAGCAGGCCAATCCGACTAGCGGGGTTGGATGGGGAGACCCAGTACTTC.

The chain links TRBV30 to TRBJ2-7; 7 bases are a match to TRBD2. V shed 5 bases, J shed 0 bases, and the junction held 7 bases outside the gene matches. This CDR3 is 14 amino acids long. CDR1 GTSNPN and CDR2 SVGIG come from the germline V gene (reference sequence). The DNA for the CDR3 is TGTGCCTGGGGGGGGAGGGGCCCCTCCTACGAGCAGTACTTC. Translated, it gives CAWGGRGPSYEQYF.

The genes are TRBV6-5 and TRBJ2-2, with 10 nucleotides matching TRBD1. The CDR3 has 16 amino acids. Germline CDR1 MNHEY, CDR2 SVGAGI. V trimming: 0 bases; J trimming: 6 bases; junction bases outside the gene matches: 4. As DNA, the CDR3 is TGTGCCAGCAGTTACTCGCTCGGACAGGGGGCCGGGGAGCTGTTTTTT. As protein: CASSYSLGQGAGELFF.

The rearrangement uses TRBV4-3 and TRBJ2-7; a possible D gene is TRBD2 (5 bases). The CDR3 runs to 16 residues. Germline values: CDR1 LGHNA, CDR2 YSLEER. V dropped 0 bases and J dropped 7 bases, with 19 bases sitting between them. In nucleotides, the CDR3 is TGCGCCAGCAGCCAAGATAGTCGACTGGCTAGGAGGGAGCAGTACTTC. This encodes CASSQDSRLARREQYF.

This clone was observed a few times. The V call is TRBV19, the J call TRBJ1-2; D is ambiguous. The CDR3 has 13 residues. Looked up from germline, CDR1 is LNHDA and CDR2 is SQIVND (reference sequence). V was trimmed by 7 bases and J by 2 bases, leaving 11 bases between them. DNA for the CDR3: TGTGCCAGTACCCTCTCGGGGAACTATGGCTACACCTTC. It is translated as CASTLSGNYGYTF.

V gene TRBV5-1 combines with J gene TRBJ2-1; 8 bases match TRBD1. The CDR3 is 15 residues long. Germline-derived CDR1 and CDR2 are SGHRS and YFSETQ. The V segment lost 4 bases and the J segment 1 base; nucleotides outside the gene matches: 4. CDR3 amino acids: CASSVQGGSYNEQFF. CDR3 DNA sequence: TGCGCCAGCAGCGTACAGGGGGGTTCCTACAATGAGCAGTTCTTC.

The CDR3 DNA reads TGTGCCACCATGACTAGCGGGAGAATGGAAGAGCAGTTCTTC. This sequence encodes CATMTSGRMEEQFF. This chain connects TRBV19 to TRBJ2-1, with TRBD2 matching over 12 bases. The CDR3 length is 14 residues. Germline CDR1 and CDR2: LNHDA and SQIVND (reference sequence). With V trimmed by 10 bases and J by 10 bases, 11 bases remained unmatched.

The rearrangement joins TRBV7-6 to TRBJ2-1; TRBD2 might be the D (6 bases). Looked up from germline, CDR1 is SGHVS and CDR2 is FNYEAQ. V gave up 1 base and J gave up 7 bases, with 14 bases separating them. The CDR3 consists of 15 residues. CDR3 region: CASSLEDGTGNEQFF. The DNA for the CDR3 is TGTGCCAGCAGCTTAGAAGACGGGACTGGAAATGAGCAGTTCTTC.

V gene TRBV7-2 combines with J gene TRBJ1-4; D ambiguous. The CDR3 has 14 residues. The V and J ends lost 4 bases and 7 bases respectively, with 13 bases between them. Germline V gives CDR1 SGHTA, CDR2 FQGNSA. DNA for the CDR3: TGTGCCAGCAGCTCCTCTGATTGGGCTGAAAAACTGTTTTTT. The encoded protein is CASSSSDWAEKLFF.

The V gene is TRBV27, the J gene TRBJ1-1, with TRBD1 matching 8 bases. The V gene's germline CDR1 is MNHEY and CDR2 SMNVEV (reference sequence). The length of the CDR3 is 15 residues. The V and J ends lost 6 bases and 2 bases, in that order; junction bases with no gene match: 8. CDR3: CASRTTGVSNTEAFF. As DNA, the CDR3 is TGTGCCAGCAGGACGACAGGGGTGAGTAACACTGAAGCTTTCTTT.

The chain combines TRBV4-3 with TRBJ1-5; 7 bases are a match to TRBD1. Per the germline V gene, CDR1 is LGHNA and CDR2 is YSLEER. The CDR3 loop spans 15 amino acids. V lost 4 bases and J lost 2; bases outside the gene matches: 5. In nucleotides, the CDR3 is TGCGCCAGCAGCCCTGGGACAGCGGGCAATCAGCCCCAGCATTTT. Protein sequence: CASSPGTAGNQPQHF.